The next 20 T cell receptor beta chains were all read from a single sample in a study of human T cells and chemical hapten exposure. Time point indicated: patch test 2, 6 weeks after DPC sensitization. Treatment denoted: therapeutic diphenylcyclopropenone sensitization with weekly scalp DPC. TCRdb re-called the RACE reads with MiXCR, one entry per CDR3 protein. The sample comprises a few hundred thousand distinct CDR3 sequences, around 6% of which are singletons, and 4.5% to 6% rests with the top ten. The starting material was whole blood, obtained in connection with sensitization to the hapten diphenylcyclopropenone (DPC). The origin of the receptors is a woman younger than 35 with alopecia areata. Some clones in this sample may be carry-over from other donors' samples.

This clonotype was recorded a few times. The V and J genes are TRBV9 and TRBJ1-3; D is ambiguous. This CDR3 region has 14 residues. The ends were cut back, 6 bases at V and 1 base at J, with 11 bases in the middle. The V gene's germline CDR1 is SGDLS and CDR2 YYNGEE. The CDR3 protein is CASNEDLSGNTIYF. The CDR3 nucleotides read TGTGCCAGCAACGAAGACTTATCTGGAAACACCATATATTTT. Looking up the rest from reference TRBV9 and TRBJ1-3 gives the full variable domain: DSGVTQTPKHLITATGQRVTLRCSPRSGDLSVYWYQQSLDQGLQFLIQYYNGEERAKGNILERFSAQQFPDLHSELNLSSLELGDSALYFCASNEDLSGNTIYFGEGSWLTVV.

This clonotype was detected only a few times. The chain employs TRBV6-5 and TRBJ1-6; tentatively, D is TRBD1 (6 bases). The CDR3 contains 13 residues. Germline CDR1 reads MNHEY; CDR2 reads SVGAGI. Trimming cost V 5 bases and J 14 bases, with 16 bases left between them. The CDR3 region has the DNA TGTGCCAGCAGTGCACGACAGGTAGTCACCCTCCACTTT. This gives the protein CASSARQVVTLHF.

This clonotype was seen more than once but under ten times. CDR3 region: CASSRDSLVNTEAFF. CDR3 in DNA: TGTGCCAGCAGCCGAGACAGCTTAGTGAACACTGAAGCTTTCTTT. The V gene is TRBV6-5, the J gene TRBJ1-1, with TRBD1 as a possible D gene (5 bases). The CDR3 is 15 amino acids. Per the germline V gene, CDR1 is MNHEY and CDR2 is SVGAGI. Deletions cut 6 bases from V and 0 bases from J, with 14 bases between.

The chain uses TRBV11-3 and TRBJ2-5, with 11 positions matching TRBD1. The CDR3 totals 15 residues. V was pared by 9 bases and J by 4 bases, with 10 bases of the junction left unmatched. Germline CDR1 is SGHNT and CDR2 is YENEEA. In nucleotides, the CDR3 is TGTGCCAGAAGCGGAACCGGGACAGGGGGAGAGACCCAGTACTTC. This sequence encodes CARSGTGTGGETQYF.

This clonotype appeared many times. The chain uses TRBV5-5 and TRBJ1-1; weak D call: TRBD1 (6 bases). Trimming removed 0 bases at V and 10 bases at J, with 16 bases between. Germline CDR1 is SGHKS and CDR2 is YYEKEE (reference sequence). The CDR3 spans 14 residues. The CDR3 here is CASSLAKGGRGAFF. CDR3 sequence (DNA): TGTGCCAGCAGCTTGGCGAAAGGGGGGAGAGGAGCTTTCTTT.

This clonotype was counted at least ten times. The CDR3: CSVTSGGEPYEQYF. DNA for the CDR3: TGCAGCGTGACTAGCGGGGGGGAACCCTACGAGCAGTACTTC. J is TRBJ2-7 and V is TRBV29-1; 14 positions match TRBD2. This CDR3 spans 14 amino acids. V dropped 6 bases and J dropped 2; count of bases not matched to a gene: 3. Per the germline V gene, CDR1 is SQVTM and CDR2 is ANQGSEA.

This clonotype was seen only a few times. The chain links TRBV7-2 to TRBJ1-5; 7 nucleotides match TRBD1. The CDR3 totals 17 residues. The trim removed 1 base at V and 5 bases at J, leaving 11 bases unmatched. Per germline, CDR1 SGHTA and CDR2 FQGNSA. The CDR3 DNA sequence: TGTGCCAGCAGCTTAGGCCGCACATCAGGGGGGGATCAGCCCCAGCATTTT. Protein sequence: CASSLGRTSGGDQPQHF.

The chain employs TRBV2 and TRBJ1-6; D gene unclear. V was shortened by 1 base and J by 8 bases, with 6 bases between the two germline ends. This CDR3 is 13 amino acids long. Germline V gene data show CDR1 as SNHLY and CDR2 as FYNNEI. CDR3 bases: TGTGCCAGCAGTGAAGAGCGGGATTCACCCCTCCACTTT. Translated, it gives CASSEERDSPLHF.

The chain carries TRBV6-2 or TRBV6-3 and TRBJ2-3; D is undetermined. Germline-derived CDR1 and CDR2 are MNHEY and SVGEGT. Trimming took 2 bases from V and 6 from J, leaving 3 bases between them. The CDR3 has 11 residues. In DNA form, the CDR3 reads TGTGCCAGCAGTTACATGGATACGCAGTATTTT. Encoded protein: CASSYMDTQYF.

This clonotype was found a few times. This chain uses TRBV5-5 with TRBJ2-1; the D gene is possibly TRBD1 (6 bases). The CDR3 has 16 amino acids. The V and J ends lost 4 bases and 5 bases respectively, with 19 bases between them. Germline V CDR1 and CDR2: SGHKS, YYEKEE (reference sequence). CDR3 in DNA: TGTGCCAGCAGCCCGACTGGACAGTTGAATAACAATGAGCAGTTCTTC. Its protein is CASSPTGQLNNNEQFF.

The sample holds a few counts of this clonotype. The rearrangement links TRBV11-3 to TRBJ2-1; either TRBD1 or TRBD2 may supply D (5 bases each). Germline V CDR1 and CDR2: SGHNT, YENEEA. There are 12 residues in the CDR3. Trimming pared 5 bases from V and 8 bases from J, leaving 10 bases between. This CDR3 is CASSRLGDEQFF. The CDR3, as DNA: TGTGCCAGCAGCCGGTTGGGGGATGAGCAGTTCTTC.

There are many counts of this clonotype. The chain employs TRBV4-3 and TRBJ2-3; D may be TRBD2 (5 bases). Germline CDR1 is LGHNA and CDR2 is YSLEER. The germline V and J ends were trimmed by 1 base and 6 bases, with 8 bases remaining between them. This CDR3 is built from 13 residues. For the CDR3, the DNA is TGCGCCAGCAGCCAAGTCACGGGGGATACGCAGTATTTT. It specifies CASSQVTGDTQYF.

As concerns this clonotype: This may stem from a read error, because a much larger clone lies one nucleotide away. The chain combines TRBV5-1 with TRBJ1-1, with TRBD1 matching over 8 bases. The germline V gene has CDR1 SGHRS and CDR2 YFSETQ. With 4 bases clipped from V and 10 bases from J, the junction kept 15 bases outside the gene matches. The CDR3 extends over 15 amino acids. The CDR3 DNA is TGCGCCAGCAGCAGGACAGGGAGGTTCGTAGCTGGAGCTTTCTTT. Translating gives CASSRTGRFVAGAFF. The full variable domain, in which reference TRBV5-1 and TRBJ1-1 provide the parts outside the CDR3, is KAGVTQTPRYLIKTRGQQVTLSCSPISGHRSVSWYQQTPGQGLQFLFEYFSETQRNKGNFPGRFSGRQFSNSRSEMNVSTLELGDSALYLCASSRTGRFVAGAFFGQGTRLTVV.

This clonotype was detected ten times or more. The V and J genes are TRBV5-5 and TRBJ1-1, with D tentatively TRBD1 (5 bases). The CDR3 is 16 residues long. The V end was cut by 2 bases, the J end by 0 bases, with 14 bases between. CDR1 is SGHKS and CDR2 is YYEKEE in the germline V gene (reference sequence). The chain's CDR3 is CASSLMTAHMNTEAFF. The CDR3 DNA is TGTGCCAGCAGCTTAATGACAGCACACATGAACACTGAAGCTTTCTTT.

Concerning this clonotype itself: A read error may explain this, as a much larger clone is one base away. V is TRBV4-3 and J is TRBJ1-4; D may be TRBD1 (6 bases). This CDR3 has 14 amino acids. Per the germline V gene, CDR1 is LGHNA and CDR2 is YSLEER. The CDR3: CASTQDGTTEKLFF. CDR3 nucleotide sequence: TGCGCCAGCACCCAAGACGGGACAACGGAAAAACTGTTTTTT.

The J gene is TRBJ2-7, the V gene TRBV2; D uncertain. Trimming shortened V by 8 bases and J by 1 base, and 3 bases separated the two germline ends. CDR3 length: 10 amino acids. Germline V gene sequence: CDR1 SNHLY, CDR2 FYNNEI. The CDR3 spells CASESYEQYF. DNA of the CDR3: TGTGCCAGCGAGTCCTACGAGCAGTACTTC. The variable domain in full, completed from reference TRBV2 and TRBJ2-7, reads EPEVTQTPSHQVTQMGQEVILRCVPISNHLYFYWYRQILGQKVEFLVSFYNNEISEKSEIFDDQFSVERPDGSNFTLKIRSTKLEDSAMYFCASESYEQYFGPGTRLTVT.

This clonotype was observed a few times. V usage is TRBV14 and J usage is TRBJ1-6, with 11 bases lining up with TRBD1. Germline values: CDR1 SGHDN, CDR2 FVKESK. Germline trimming cut 3 bases from V and 9 bases from J; bases unmatched to any gene: 4. This CDR3 has 15 amino acids. The CDR3 sequence: CASSQVGQGASPLHF. In nucleotides, the CDR3 is TGTGCCAGCAGCCAGGTCGGACAGGGGGCTTCACCCCTCCACTTT.

As DNA, the CDR3 is TGTGCCAGTAGAAAGGGAAATTACAATGAGCAGTTCTTC. Translating gives CASRKGNYNEQFF. V and J are TRBV6-1 and TRBJ2-1; D unclear. Trimming stripped 9 bases from V and 4 bases from J, with 13 bases between. The germline CDR1 and CDR2 sequences are MNHNS and SASEGT. This CDR3 is 13 amino acids long.

V usage is TRBV4-2 and J usage is TRBJ2-3, with 11 positions matching TRBD2. Germline V gives CDR1 LGHNA, CDR2 YNFKEQ. The CDR3 length is 19 residues. With V trimmed by 0 bases and J by 0 bases, 8 bases remained unmatched. Here the CDR3 DNA reads TGTGCCAGCAGCCAAGATTTAACTAGCGGGGGTACTAGCACAGATACGCAGTATTTT. Its protein is CASSQDLTSGGTSTDTQYF.

This clonotype came up a few times. The chain joins TRBV6-5 to TRBJ2-7; D is unresolved. V was pared by 6 bases and J by 2 bases, with 8 bases between. The CDR3 totals 12 residues. Looked up from germline, CDR1 is MNHEY and CDR2 is SVGAGI. CDR3 sequence: CASSGPAYEQYF. The DNA of the CDR3 is TGTGCCAGCAGCGGACCCGCCTACGAGCAGTACTTC.